This T cell receptor beta chain was documented in a study of early T cells in non-severe SARS-CoV-2 infection. Whole-study context: Sequencing input comprised bulk RNA from unsorted whole blood; chain pairing was not available.

TCRdb re-analysed the 5' RACE reads in MiXCR, keeping a single row per CDR3 protein. The table shows around 30,000 distinct CDR3 sequences, with around 6% occurring only once. This CDR3 comprises 15 residues. Trimming cost V 6 bases and J 5 bases; bases outside gene matches: 12. Germline CDR1 and CDR2: KGHSH and LQKENI. This receptor was taken from an adult who was a healthcare worker with PCR-confirmed SARS-CoV-2 infection or an uninfected control (not recorded which). This chain joins TRBV18 and TRBJ1-1; 7 bases are a match to TRBD1. Source material: whole blood. The CDR3 spells CASSALQGKGTEAFF. In DNA form, the CDR3 reads TGTGCCAGCTCCGCTTTACAGGGGAAGGGTACTGAAGCTTTCTTT.